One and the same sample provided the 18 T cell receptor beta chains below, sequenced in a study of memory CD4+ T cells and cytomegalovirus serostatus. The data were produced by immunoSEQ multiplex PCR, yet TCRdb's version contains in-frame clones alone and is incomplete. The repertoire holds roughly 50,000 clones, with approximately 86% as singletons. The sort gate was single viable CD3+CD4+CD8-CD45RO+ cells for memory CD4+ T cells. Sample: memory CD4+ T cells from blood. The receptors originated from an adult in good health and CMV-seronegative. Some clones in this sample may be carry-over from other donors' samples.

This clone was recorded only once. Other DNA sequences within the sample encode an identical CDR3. CDR3 sequence reads: CASSPRFYNEQFF. The CDR3 nucleotides are TGTGCCAGCAGCCCTAGGTTCTACAATGAGCAGTTCTTC. The chain employs TRBV6-5 and TRBJ2-1; no definite D call. In germline, CDR1 is MNHEY, CDR2 SVGAGI. This CDR3 has 13 amino acids. Deletions cut 6 bases from V and 3 bases from J, with 9 bases between.

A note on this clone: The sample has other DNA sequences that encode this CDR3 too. DNA of the CDR3: TGTGCCAGCAGCGTACAGGGGGCGGGAGAGACCCAGTACTTC. The encoded protein is CASSVQGAGETQYF. The chain carries TRBV7-2 and TRBJ2-5; 9 positions agree with TRBD1. V lost 5 bases and J lost 4; bases outside the gene matches: 5. The CDR3 covers 14 residues. From germline, CDR1 is SGHTA and CDR2 FQGNSA. The variable domain in full, with the rest retrieved from reference TRBV7-2 and TRBJ2-5, is GAGVSQSPSNKVTEKGKDVELRCDPISGHTALYWYRQSLGQGLEFLIYFQGNSAPDKSGLPSDRFSAERTGGSVSTLTIQRTQQEDSAVYLCASSVQGAGETQYFGPGTRLLVL.

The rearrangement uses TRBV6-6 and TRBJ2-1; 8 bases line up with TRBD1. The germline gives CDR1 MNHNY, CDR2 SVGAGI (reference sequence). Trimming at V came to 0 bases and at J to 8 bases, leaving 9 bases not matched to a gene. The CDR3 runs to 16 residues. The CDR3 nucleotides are TGTGCCAGCAGTTACTCCTCAGGGGGCAATACCGATGAGCAGTTCTTC. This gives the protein CASSYSSGGNTDEQFF.

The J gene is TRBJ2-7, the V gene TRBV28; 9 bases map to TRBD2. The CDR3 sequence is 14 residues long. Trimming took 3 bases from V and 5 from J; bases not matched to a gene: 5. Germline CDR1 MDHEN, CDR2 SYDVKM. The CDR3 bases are TGTGCCAGCAGTTTCGGACTAGCGACGAACGAGCAGTACTTC. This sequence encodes CASSFGLATNEQYF.

The DNA of the CDR3 is TGTGCCAGCAGTTTAGGGGGACAGCTCTACTATGGCTACACCTTC. This gives the protein CASSLGGQLYYGYTF. The chain couples TRBV28 to TRBJ1-2; the match to TRBD1 covers 7 bases. The CDR3 runs to 15 residues. The germline V gene has CDR1 MDHEN and CDR2 SYDVKM. With 2 bases clipped from V and 3 bases from J, the junction kept 6 bases outside the gene matches.

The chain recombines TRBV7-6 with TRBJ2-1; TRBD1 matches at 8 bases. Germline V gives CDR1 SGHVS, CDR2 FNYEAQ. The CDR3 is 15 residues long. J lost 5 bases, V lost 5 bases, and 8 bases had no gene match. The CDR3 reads CASSPLQGVNNEQFF. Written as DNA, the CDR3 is TGTGCCAGCAGCCCTCTACAGGGGGTTAACAATGAGCAGTTCTTC.

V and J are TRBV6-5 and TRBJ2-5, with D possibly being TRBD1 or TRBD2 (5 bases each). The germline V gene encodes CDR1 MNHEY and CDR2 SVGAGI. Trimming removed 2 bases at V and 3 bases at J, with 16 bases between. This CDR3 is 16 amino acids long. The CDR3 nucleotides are TGTGCCAGCAGTTACCAGCTAGTAGGGGAGAAAGAGACCCAGTACTTC. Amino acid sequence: CASSYQLVGEKETQYF.

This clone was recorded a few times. The CDR3 spells CASSPMGYYEQYF. The CDR3 DNA is TGTGCCAGCTCACCCATGGGTTACTACGAGCAGTACTTC. This sequence joins TRBV18 and TRBJ2-7; D gene ambiguous. The CDR3 spans 13 residues. V was cut by 3 bases and J by 3 bases, with 9 bases left in between. Germline V gives CDR1 KGHSH, CDR2 LQKENI.

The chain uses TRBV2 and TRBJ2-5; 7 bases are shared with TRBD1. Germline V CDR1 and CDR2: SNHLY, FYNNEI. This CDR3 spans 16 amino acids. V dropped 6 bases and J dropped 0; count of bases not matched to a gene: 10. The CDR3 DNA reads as TGTGCCAGCAGGTACCGGGACAGTCGGTACCAAGAGACCCAGTACTTC. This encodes CASRYRDSRYQETQYF.

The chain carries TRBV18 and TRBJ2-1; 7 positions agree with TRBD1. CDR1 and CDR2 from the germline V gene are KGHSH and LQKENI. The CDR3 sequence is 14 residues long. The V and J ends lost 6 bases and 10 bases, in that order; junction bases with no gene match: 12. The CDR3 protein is CASSRDSSHSEQFF. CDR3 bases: TGTGCCAGCTCTCGGGACAGTAGCCATTCGGAGCAGTTCTTC.

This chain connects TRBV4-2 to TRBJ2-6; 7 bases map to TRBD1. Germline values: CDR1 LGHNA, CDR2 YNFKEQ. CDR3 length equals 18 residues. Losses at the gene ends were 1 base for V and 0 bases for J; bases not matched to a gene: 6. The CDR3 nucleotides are TGTGCCAGCAGCCAAGTAGGGACAGCGAACTCTGGGGCCAACGTCCTGACTTTC. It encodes CASSQVGTANSGANVLTF.

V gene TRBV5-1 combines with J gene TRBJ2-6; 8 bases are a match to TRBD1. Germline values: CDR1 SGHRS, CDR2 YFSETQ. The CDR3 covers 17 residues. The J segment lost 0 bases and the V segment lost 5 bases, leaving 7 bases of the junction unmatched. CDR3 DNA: TGCGCCAGCAGTAGACAGGGGACTCGCTCTGGGGCCAACGTCCTGACTTTC. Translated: CASSRQGTRSGANVLTF.

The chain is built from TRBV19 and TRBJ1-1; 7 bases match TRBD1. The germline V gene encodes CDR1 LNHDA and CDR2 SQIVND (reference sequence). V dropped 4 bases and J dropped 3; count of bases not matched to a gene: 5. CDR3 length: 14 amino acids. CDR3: CASSKGAEHTEAFF. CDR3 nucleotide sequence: TGTGCCAGTAGTAAGGGGGCAGAGCACACTGAAGCTTTCTTT. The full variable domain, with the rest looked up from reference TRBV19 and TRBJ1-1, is DGGITQSPKYLFRKEGQNVTLSCEQNLNHDAMYWYRQDPGQGLRLIYYSQIVNDFQKGDIAEGYSVSREKKESFPLTVTSAQKNPTAFYLCASSKGAEHTEAFFGQGTRLTVV.

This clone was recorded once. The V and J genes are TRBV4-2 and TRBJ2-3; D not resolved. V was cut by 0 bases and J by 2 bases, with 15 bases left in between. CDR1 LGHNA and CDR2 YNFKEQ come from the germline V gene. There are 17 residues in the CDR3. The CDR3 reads CASSQEGALEPTDTQYF. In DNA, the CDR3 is TGTGCCAGCAGCCAAGAAGGAGCCCTAGAACCCACAGATACGCAGTATTTT.

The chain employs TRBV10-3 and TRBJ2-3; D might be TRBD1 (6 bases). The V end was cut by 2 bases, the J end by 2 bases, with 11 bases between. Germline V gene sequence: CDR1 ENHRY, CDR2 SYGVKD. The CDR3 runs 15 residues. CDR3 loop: CAISEGGHLTDTQYF. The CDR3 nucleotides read TGTGCCATCAGTGAGGGGGGCCACCTCACAGATACGCAGTATTTT.

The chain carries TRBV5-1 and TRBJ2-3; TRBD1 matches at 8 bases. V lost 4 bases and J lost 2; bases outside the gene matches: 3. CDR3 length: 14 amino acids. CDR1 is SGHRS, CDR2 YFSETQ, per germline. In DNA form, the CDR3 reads TGCGCCAGCAGCCTGGACAGGGCCACAGATACGCAGTATTTT. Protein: CASSLDRATDTQYF.

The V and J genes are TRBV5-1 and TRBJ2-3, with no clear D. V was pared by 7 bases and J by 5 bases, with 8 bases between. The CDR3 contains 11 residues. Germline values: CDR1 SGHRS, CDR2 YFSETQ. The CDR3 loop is CASFSGDTQYF. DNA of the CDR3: TGCGCCAGCTTCTCTGGAGATACGCAGTATTTT.

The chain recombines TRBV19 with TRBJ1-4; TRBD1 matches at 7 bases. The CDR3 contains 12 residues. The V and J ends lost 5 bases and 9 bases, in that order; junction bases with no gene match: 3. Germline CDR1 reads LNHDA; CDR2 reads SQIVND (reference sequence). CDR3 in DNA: TGTGCCAGTAGTGACAGGGTGAAAAAACTGTTTTTT. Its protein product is CASSDRVKKLFF.